This is a list of T cell receptor beta chains from one sample in a study of long-term antiretroviral therapy in people with HIV. The table came from immunoSEQ multiplex PCR; TCRdb's copy has only in-frame clones and leaves some out. This sample has under 40,000 clones, with roughly four fifths found just once. Sample: unsorted PBMCs, taken 0.3 years after starting antiretroviral therapy. The receptors derive from a man between 18 and 29 years old with HIV. CDR3s leave out the opening cysteine and the closing phenylalanine or tryptophan. Each record gives: V gene, J gene, CDR3 protein.

>TRBV7-2|TRBJ1-2
ASSPPSGNYGYT
>TRBV11-2|TRBJ2-7
ASSRRGGGPYEQY
>TRBV5-1|TRBJ2-1
ASSVQSDEQF
>TRBV14|TRBJ2-7
ASSLTVASISYEQY
>TRBV6-1|TRBJ1-5
AAGERQGNQPQH
>TRBV7-9|TRBJ1-2
ASSRAGGLGYGYT
>TRBV19|TRBJ2-3
ASRVPAGLAGGTDTQY
>TRBV4-2|TRBJ2-7
ASSPIGHEQY
>TRBV30|TRBJ1-2
AWSRGGIYGYT
>TRBV9|TRBJ2-7
ASSVADGAPTGEQY
>TRBV7-8|TRBJ2-3
ASSPRTGRWTDTQY
>TRBV21-1|TRBJ2-7
ASSNLAGAGLAYEQY
>TRBV6-5|TRBJ2-1
ASSYSLEGEVQF
>TRBV19|TRBJ2-1
ASSIREGGNEQF
>TRBV11-2|TRBJ2-7
ASSSGTVYEQY
>TRBV30|TRBJ2-2
AWRKGVNTGELF
>TRBV7-9|TRBJ1-1
ASSFPGHPIMNTEAF
>TRBV5-1|TRBJ1-3
ATPNSGNTIY
>TRBV11-2|TRBJ2-3
ASSSLRTGIRY
>TRBV7-3|TRBJ2-2
ASSSIRDSLNTGELF
>TRBV9|TRBJ1-4
ASSGGTGEEKLF
>TRBV5-1|TRBJ2-5
ASSLLREETQY
>TRBV7-3|TRBJ2-3
ASSSPSTPDTQY